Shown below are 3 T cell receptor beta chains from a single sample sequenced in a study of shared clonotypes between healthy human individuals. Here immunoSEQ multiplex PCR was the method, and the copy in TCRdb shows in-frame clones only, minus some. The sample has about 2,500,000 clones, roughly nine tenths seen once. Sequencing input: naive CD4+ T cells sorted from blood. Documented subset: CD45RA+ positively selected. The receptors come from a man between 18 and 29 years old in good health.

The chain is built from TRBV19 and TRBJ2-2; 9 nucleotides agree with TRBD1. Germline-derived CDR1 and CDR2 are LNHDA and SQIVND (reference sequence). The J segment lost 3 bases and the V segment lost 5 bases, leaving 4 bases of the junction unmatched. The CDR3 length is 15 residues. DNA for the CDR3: TGTGCCAGTAGTCCCCGACAGGGGGACACCGGGGAGCTGTTTTTT. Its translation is CASSPRQGDTGELFF. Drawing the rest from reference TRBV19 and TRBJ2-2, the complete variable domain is DGGITQSPKYLFRKEGQNVTLSCEQNLNHDAMYWYRQDPGQGLRLIYYSQIVNDFQKGDIAEGYSVSREKKESFPLTVTSAQKNPTAFYLCASSPRQGDTGELFFGEGSRLTVL.

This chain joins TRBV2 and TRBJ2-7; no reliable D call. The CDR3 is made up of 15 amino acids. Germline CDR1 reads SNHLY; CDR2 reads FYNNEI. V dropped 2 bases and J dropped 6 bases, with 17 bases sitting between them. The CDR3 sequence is CASSEILLSSGEQYF. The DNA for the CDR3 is TGTGCCAGCAGTGAAATCCTTTTGTCTTCTGGCGAGCAGTACTTC.

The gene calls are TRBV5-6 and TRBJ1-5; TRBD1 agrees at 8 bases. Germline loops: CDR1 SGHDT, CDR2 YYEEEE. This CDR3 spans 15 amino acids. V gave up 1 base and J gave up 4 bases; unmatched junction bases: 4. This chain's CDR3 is CASSLRDRINQPQHF. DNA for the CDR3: TGTGCCAGCAGCTTGAGGGACAGGATAAATCAGCCCCAGCATTTT.